This T cell receptor beta chain was obtained from a study of spatial heterogeneity in lung cancer. About the research overall: TCR and UMI combinations that were unique each appeared, on average, more than ten times in raw reads. Study-wide results and limits: Mutation counts in tumors were tracked by counts of expanded intratumoral alpha and beta TCRs. Sequencing reached an estimated coverage of tumor T cells that was only roughly 7% for alpha chains and 13% to 15% for beta chains. Ubiquitous and regional expanded TCR counts tracked ubiquitous and regional nonsynonymous mutations, respectively.

CDR3 length: 14 residues. Deletions cut 6 bases from V and 6 bases from J, with 17 bases between. TCRdb re-called the 5' RACE reads through MiXCR, storing one row per CDR3 protein. The data hold 4,000 or so distinct CDR3 sequences, with more than 8% observed a single time. To note about this clonotype: Its antigen remains unknown.

The time point: sample taken at primary tumor resection. Whole RNA, which was extracted from tumor, nontumor lung tissue or frozen PBMC, was sequenced without any cell sorting. This clonotype was obtained from a male donor with early-stage non-small cell lung cancer. V is TRBV12-3 or TRBV12-4 and J is TRBJ1-2; no clear D gene. The sequencing here drew on lung tumor tissue, taken at surgery. In DNA, the CDR3 is TGTGCCAGCAGACCTGGTAGACTAGTTGATGGCTACACCTTC. Residues: CASRPGRLVDGYTF.